These 12 T cell receptor beta chains share one sample of origin, sequenced in a study of OX40 agonist ivuxolimab in advanced cancers. Produced via immunoSEQ multiplex PCR; TCRdb's table is partial and in-frame only. The table shows under 90,000 clones, with about 92% occurring only once. This specimen consisted of CD4+ or CD8+ T cells sorted from blood, obtained in a trial of the OX40 agonist ivuxolimab. Every receptor here comes from an adult with an advanced solid tumor such as melanoma, head and neck, liver or kidney cancer.

The chain uses TRBV5-8 and TRBJ2-1; no clear D gene. In germline, CDR1 is SGHTS, CDR2 YDEGEE. The CDR3 runs 15 residues. Trimming pared 4 bases from V and 6 bases from J, leaving 17 bases between. CDR3 residues: CASSRPSMYSNEQFF. In DNA, the CDR3 is TGTGCCAGCAGCAGGCCCTCCATGTATAGCAATGAGCAGTTCTTC.

The V call is TRBV5-1, the J call TRBJ1-1; a possible D gene is TRBD1 (5 bases). The V end lost 9 bases, the J end lost 3 bases, and 18 bases lay between the germline ends. The CDR3 contains 14 residues. Germline loops: CDR1 SGHRS, CDR2 YFSETQ. CDR3 amino acids: CATRDSPRDTEAFF. CDR3 nucleotide sequence: TGCGCCACCCGGGACTCGCCTCGGGACACTGAAGCTTTCTTT.

This clone was found once. The chain uses TRBV10-3 and TRBJ2-7, with TRBD2 matching 13 bases. This CDR3 spans 13 amino acids. The V gene end was trimmed by 6 bases and the J gene end by 5 bases; junction bases not matched to a gene: 1. Germline loops: CDR1 ENHRY, CDR2 SYGVKD. In DNA, the CDR3 is TGTGCCATCAGACTAGCGGGGGGGAACGAGCAGTACTTC. Protein: CAIRLAGGNEQYF.

This rearrangement joins TRBV6-1 to TRBJ2-1; 13 bases match TRBD2. Germline V gene lookup returns CDR1 MNHNS and CDR2 SASEGT. The ends lost 7 bases at V and 8 bases at J; junction bases unmatched: 5. The CDR3 extends over 14 amino acids. CDR3 nucleotides: TGTGCCAGCATGGGACTAGCGGGGATTTATGAGCAGTTCTTC. Amino acid sequence: CASMGLAGIYEQFF.

The chain's CDR3 is CASSEGLAVRSSYEQYF. In DNA, the CDR3 is TGTGCCAGCAGCGAGGGACTAGCGGTCCGAAGCTCCTACGAGCAGTACTTC. The chain couples TRBV5-4 to TRBJ2-7; 11 nucleotides match TRBD2. The CDR3 totals 17 residues. Germline CDR1 reads SGHNT; CDR2 reads YYREEE (reference sequence). V trimming: 4 bases; J trimming: 0 bases; junction bases outside the gene matches: 9.

As DNA, the CDR3 is TGTGCCAGCAGCCCGATTGGGACAGGGAGGACCGGGGAGCTGTTTTTT. It specifies CASSPIGTGRTGELFF. The J gene is TRBJ2-2, the V gene TRBV5-4, with 9 bases that match TRBD1. CDR3 size: 16 residues. V was pared by 4 bases and J by 5 bases, with 9 bases of the junction left unmatched. Germline V lookup: CDR1 SGHNT, CDR2 YYREEE (reference sequence).

Comment on this clone: Within the sample, other DNA sequences also encode this same CDR3. V and J are TRBV29-1 and TRBJ1-2; D gene uncertain. V dropped 4 bases and J dropped 2 bases, with 5 bases sitting between them. There are 11 residues in the CDR3. CDR1 is SQVTM, CDR2 ANQGSEA, per germline. The CDR3 loop reads CSVGGNYGYTF. The DNA for the CDR3 is TGCAGCGTTGGCGGGAACTATGGCTACACCTTC.

This chain joins TRBV7-2 and TRBJ2-1; TRBD2 is a possible D gene (6 bases). V gave up 0 bases and J gave up 2 bases, with 8 bases separating them. Germline assignment: CDR1 SGHTA and CDR2 FQGNSA. This CDR3 region has 15 residues. The CDR3 DNA follows: TGTGCCAGCAGCTTAGCGGGGGGAGCCTACAATGAGCAGTTCTTC. It codes for CASSLAGGAYNEQFF.

This chain connects TRBV7-9 to TRBJ2-7, with 12 bases aligning to TRBD1. Germline V CDR1 and CDR2: SEHNR, FQNEAQ (reference sequence). There are 15 residues in the CDR3. The J segment lost 6 bases and the V segment lost 5 bases, leaving 8 bases of the junction unmatched. CDR3 region: CASSAQGQGAVEQYF. The CDR3 coding sequence is TGTGCCAGCAGCGCTCAGGGACAGGGGGCCGTCGAGCAGTACTTC.

This clone was counted a single time. The CDR3 coding sequence is TGTGCCAGTAGTATAACTAGCCGCTACAATGAGCAGTTCTTC. Its protein product is CASSITSRYNEQFF. V usage is TRBV19 and J usage is TRBJ2-1; tentative D call: TRBD2 (6 bases). The CDR3 totals 14 residues. Trimming shortened V by 2 bases and J by 3 bases, and 8 bases separated the two germline ends. In germline, CDR1 is LNHDA, CDR2 SQIVND (reference sequence).

This chain joins TRBV19 and TRBJ2-1; 7 nucleotides agree with TRBD1. The germline V gene encodes CDR1 LNHDA and CDR2 SQIVND (reference sequence). The CDR3 is made up of 15 amino acids. J lost 6 bases, V lost 5 bases, and 10 bases had no gene match. The CDR3 loop reads CASSFQGVAGNEQFF. The CDR3 DNA sequence: TGTGCCAGTAGTTTCCAGGGGGTGGCGGGCAATGAGCAGTTCTTC.

The chain joins TRBV19 to TRBJ2-1, with TRBD2 matching 9 bases. V was clipped by 5 bases and J by 5 bases; unmatched bases: 7. This CDR3 region has 15 residues. The V gene's germline CDR1 is LNHDA and CDR2 SQIVND (reference sequence). This CDR3 reads CASSVTSGRHNEQFF. Here the CDR3 DNA reads TGTGCCAGTAGTGTGACTAGCGGCCGTCACAATGAGCAGTTCTTC.